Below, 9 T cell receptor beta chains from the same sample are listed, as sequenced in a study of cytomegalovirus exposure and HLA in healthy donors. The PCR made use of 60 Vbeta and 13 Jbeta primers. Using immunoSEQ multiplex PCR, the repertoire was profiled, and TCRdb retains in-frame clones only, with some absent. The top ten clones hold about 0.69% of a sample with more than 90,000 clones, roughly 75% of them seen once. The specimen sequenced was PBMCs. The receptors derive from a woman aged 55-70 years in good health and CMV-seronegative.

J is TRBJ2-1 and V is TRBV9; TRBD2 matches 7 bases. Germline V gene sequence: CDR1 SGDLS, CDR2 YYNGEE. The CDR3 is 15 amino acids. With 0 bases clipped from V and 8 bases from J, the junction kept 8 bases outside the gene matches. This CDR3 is CASSVGTSGRDEQFF. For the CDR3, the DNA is TGTGCCAGCAGCGTAGGGACTAGTGGGAGAGATGAGCAGTTCTTC.

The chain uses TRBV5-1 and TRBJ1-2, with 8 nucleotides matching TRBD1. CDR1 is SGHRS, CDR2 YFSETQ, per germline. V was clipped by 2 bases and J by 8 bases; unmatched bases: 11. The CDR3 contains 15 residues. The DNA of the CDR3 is TGCGCCAGCAGCTTTACGGGACAGGCCCTCGGGGGCTACACCTTC. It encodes CASSFTGQALGGYTF.

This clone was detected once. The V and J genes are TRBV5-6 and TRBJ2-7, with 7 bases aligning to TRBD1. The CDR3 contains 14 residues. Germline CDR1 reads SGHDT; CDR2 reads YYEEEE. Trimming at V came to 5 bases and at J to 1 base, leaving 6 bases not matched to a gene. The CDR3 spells CASSSGTESYEQYF. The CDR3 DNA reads TGTGCCAGCAGTTCCGGGACAGAGTCCTACGAGCAGTACTTC. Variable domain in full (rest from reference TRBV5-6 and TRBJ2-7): DAGVTQSPTHLIKTRGQQVTLRCSPKSGHDTVSWYQQALGQGPQFIFQYYEEEERQRGNFPDRFSGHQFPNYSSELNVNALLLGDSALYLCASSSGTESYEQYFGPGTRLTVT.

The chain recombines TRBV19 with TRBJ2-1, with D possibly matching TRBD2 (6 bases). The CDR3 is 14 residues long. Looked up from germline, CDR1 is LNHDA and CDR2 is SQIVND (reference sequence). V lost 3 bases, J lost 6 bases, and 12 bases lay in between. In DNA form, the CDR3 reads TGTGCCAGTAGTATCGGAGCGGGTCTCAATGAGCAGTTCTTC. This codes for CASSIGAGLNEQFF.

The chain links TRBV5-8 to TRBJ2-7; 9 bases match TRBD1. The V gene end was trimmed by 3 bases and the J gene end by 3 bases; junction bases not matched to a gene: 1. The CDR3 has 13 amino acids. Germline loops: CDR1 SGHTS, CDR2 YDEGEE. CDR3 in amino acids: CASSWGQGYEQYF. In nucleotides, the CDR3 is TGTGCCAGCAGCTGGGGACAGGGCTACGAGCAGTACTTC.

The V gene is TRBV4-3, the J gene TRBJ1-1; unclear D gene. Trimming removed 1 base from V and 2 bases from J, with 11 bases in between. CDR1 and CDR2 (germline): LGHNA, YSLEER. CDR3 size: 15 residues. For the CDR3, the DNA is TGCGCCAGCAGCCAAGGACTGGATAGTAACACTGAAGCTTTCTTT. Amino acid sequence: CASSQGLDSNTEAFF.

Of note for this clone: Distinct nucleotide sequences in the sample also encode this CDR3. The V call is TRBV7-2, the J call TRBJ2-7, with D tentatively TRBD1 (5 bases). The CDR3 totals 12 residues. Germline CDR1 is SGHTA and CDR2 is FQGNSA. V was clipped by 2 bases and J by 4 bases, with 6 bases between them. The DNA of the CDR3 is TGTGCCAGCAGCTTATCAGGGTACGAGCAGTACTTC. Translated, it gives CASSLSGYEQYF. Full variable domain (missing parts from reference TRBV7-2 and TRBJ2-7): GAGVSQSPSNKVTEKGKDVELRCDPISGHTALYWYRQSLGQGLEFLIYFQGNSAPDKSGLPSDRFSAERTGGSVSTLTIQRTQQEDSAVYLCASSLSGYEQYFGPGTRLTVT.

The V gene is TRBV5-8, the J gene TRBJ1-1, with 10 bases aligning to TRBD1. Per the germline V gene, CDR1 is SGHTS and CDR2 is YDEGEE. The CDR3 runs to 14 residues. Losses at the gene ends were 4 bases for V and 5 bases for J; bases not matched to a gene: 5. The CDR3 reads CASSNDRGPTEAFF. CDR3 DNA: TGTGCCAGCAGCAACGACAGGGGGCCTACTGAAGCTTTCTTT.

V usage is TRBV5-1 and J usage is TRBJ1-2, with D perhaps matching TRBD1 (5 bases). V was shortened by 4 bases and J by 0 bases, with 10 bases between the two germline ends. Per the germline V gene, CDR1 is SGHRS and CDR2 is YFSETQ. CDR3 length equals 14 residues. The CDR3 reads CASSTPGANYGYTF. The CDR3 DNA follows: TGCGCCAGCAGCACACCGGGGGCTAACTATGGCTACACCTTC.